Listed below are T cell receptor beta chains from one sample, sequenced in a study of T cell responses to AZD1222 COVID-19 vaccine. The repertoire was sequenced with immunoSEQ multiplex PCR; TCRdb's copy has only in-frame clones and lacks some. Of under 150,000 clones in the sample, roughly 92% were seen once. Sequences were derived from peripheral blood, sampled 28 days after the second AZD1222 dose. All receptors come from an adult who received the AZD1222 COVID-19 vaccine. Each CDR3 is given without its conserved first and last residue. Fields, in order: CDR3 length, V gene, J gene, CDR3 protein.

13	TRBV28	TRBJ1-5	ASSLLTGGDQPQH
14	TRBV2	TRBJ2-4	ASSHRDSGAKNIQY
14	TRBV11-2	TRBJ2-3	ASSLEIAPSTDTQY
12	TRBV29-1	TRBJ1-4	SVEVWPNNEKLF
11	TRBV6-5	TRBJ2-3	ASRNRSADTQY
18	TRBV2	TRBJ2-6	ASSEALPGDPRSGANVLT
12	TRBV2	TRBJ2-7	ASSSLAGMYEQY
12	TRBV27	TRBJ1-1	ASRELGGSTEAF
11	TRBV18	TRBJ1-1	ASFPTRNTEAF
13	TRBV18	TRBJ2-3	ASGSASGSTDTQY
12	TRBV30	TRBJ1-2	AWTLKGGAYGYT
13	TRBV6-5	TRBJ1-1	ASSYSTGLNTEAF
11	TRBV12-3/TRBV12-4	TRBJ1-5	ASSDSYNQPQH
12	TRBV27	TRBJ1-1	ASLPQPGLTEAF
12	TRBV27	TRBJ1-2	ASSFLSTGRCLT
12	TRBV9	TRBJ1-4	ASSVGRRNEKLF
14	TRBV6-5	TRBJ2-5	ASSWELAGGDETQY
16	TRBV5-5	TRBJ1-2	ASSFPAGGTGILYGYT
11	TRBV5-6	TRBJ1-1	ASSPRRGAEAF
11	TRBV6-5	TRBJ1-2	ASRSTGAYGYT
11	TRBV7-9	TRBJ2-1	ASEPGQGYEQF
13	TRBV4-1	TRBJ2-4	ASSQEAARLNIQY
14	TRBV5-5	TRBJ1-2	ASSFYREGDCYGYT
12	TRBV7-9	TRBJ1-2	ASSLDTPDYGYT
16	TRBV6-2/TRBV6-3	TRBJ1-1	ASSYLAGFSQWVTEAF
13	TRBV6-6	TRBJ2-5	ASRALNEASKTQY
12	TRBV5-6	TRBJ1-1	ASSNPGAYTEAF
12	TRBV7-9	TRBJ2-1	ASSLVYSGNEQF
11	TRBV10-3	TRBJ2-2	AISLTGVGELF
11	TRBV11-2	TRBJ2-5	ASSSRRKETQY
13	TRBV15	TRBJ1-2	ATSRERNRGYGYT
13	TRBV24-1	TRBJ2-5	ATSDEAEGGETQY
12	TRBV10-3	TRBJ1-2	AITPGQGNYGYT
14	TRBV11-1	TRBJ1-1	ASSSLIGPLNTEAF
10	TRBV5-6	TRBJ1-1	ASSSGYTEAF
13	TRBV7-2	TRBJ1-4	ASSRGTGGVEKLF